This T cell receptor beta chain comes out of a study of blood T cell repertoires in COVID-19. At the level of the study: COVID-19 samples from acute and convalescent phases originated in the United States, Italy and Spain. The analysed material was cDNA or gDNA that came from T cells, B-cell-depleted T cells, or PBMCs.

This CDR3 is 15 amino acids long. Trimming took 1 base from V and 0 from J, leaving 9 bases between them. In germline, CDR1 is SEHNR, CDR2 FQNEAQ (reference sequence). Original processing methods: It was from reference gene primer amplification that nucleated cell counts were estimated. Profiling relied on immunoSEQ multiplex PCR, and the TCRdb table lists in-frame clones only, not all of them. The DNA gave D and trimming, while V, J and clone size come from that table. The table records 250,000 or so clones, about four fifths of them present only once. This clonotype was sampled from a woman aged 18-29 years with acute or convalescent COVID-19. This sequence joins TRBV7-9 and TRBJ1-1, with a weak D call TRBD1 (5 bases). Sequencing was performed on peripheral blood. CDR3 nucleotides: TGTGCCAGCAGCTTAGGGGCAGGGTTGAACACTGAAGCTTTCTTT. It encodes CASSLGAGLNTEAFF.